This T cell receptor (beta chain) was identified in a study of blood T cell repertoires in COVID-19. Study details: There were acute and convalescent COVID-19 samples, and they came from the United States, Italy and Spain. PBMCs, B-cell-depleted T cells, or T cells provided the cDNA or gDNA that made up the material.

Methods used by the authors: Counts of nucleated cells, estimated from reference gene primer amplification, were obtained. Repertoires were generated with immunoSEQ multiplex PCR, while TCRdb's copy carries only in-frame clones and drops some. The DNA gave D and trimming, while V, J and clone size come from that table. This repertoire shows some 250,000 clones, around 90% found once; its top ten account for 0.8%. The germline gives CDR1 MNHEY, CDR2 SVGAGI. J lost 5 bases, V lost 3 bases, and 3 bases had no gene match. There are 13 residues in the CDR3. The sequence was obtained from a woman aged 25-40 years with acute or convalescent COVID-19. Sample: peripheral blood. The chain joins TRBV6-5 to TRBJ2-5, with 7 bases that match TRBD1. The CDR3 region has the DNA TGTGCCAGCAGTTATAGGGGGCGGGAGACCCAGTACTTC. Encoded protein: CASSYRGRETQYF.